This T cell receptor beta chain was captured in a study of shared clonotypes between healthy human individuals. Across the whole study: The study enrolled a couple of women and a few men aged 18 to 49.

Trimming took off 4 bases at V and 2 bases at J, with 13 bases between the two ends. Germline V gene data show CDR1 as SGHKS and CDR2 as YYEKEE (reference sequence). There are 15 residues in the CDR3. Only in-frame clones appear in the TCRdb table, and some are missing; sequencing was by immunoSEQ multiplex PCR. The sample records 150,000 to 200,000 clones, 66% being singletons. This sequence was found in a man aged 25-40 years in good health. V gene TRBV5-5 combines with J gene TRBJ1-5; D is perhaps TRBD1 (5 bases). Sequencing was performed on memory CD4+ T cells sorted from blood. The subset is: CD45RA-negative fraction. CDR3 region: CASSVSGTGNQPQHF. The CDR3 bases are TGTGCCAGCAGCGTATCAGGGACTGGCAATCAGCCCCAGCATTTT.